The 10 T cell receptor beta chains listed next were all sequenced from one sample in a study of cytomegalovirus exposure and HLA in healthy donors. This PCR relied on a set of 60 Vbeta primers and 13 Jbeta primers. The data were produced by immunoSEQ multiplex PCR, yet TCRdb's version contains in-frame clones alone and is incomplete. The table shows some 90,000 clones, with roughly four fifths occurring only once. Sequenced: PBMCs. These receptors all come from a man aged 25 to 45 in good health and CMV-seronegative.

The chain combines TRBV14 with TRBJ2-1; 7 nucleotides agree with TRBD2. V trimming: 4 bases; J trimming: 3 bases; junction bases outside the gene matches: 6. CDR3 length: 15 residues. Germline CDR1 SGHDN, CDR2 FVKESK. CDR3 residues: CASSPVAGLYNEQFF. CDR3 bases: TGTGCCAGCAGCCCGGTAGCGGGCCTCTACAATGAGCAGTTCTTC.

CDR3: CASSGIRRLTEAFF. In DNA form, the CDR3 reads TGTGCCAGCTCAGGTATACGCAGGCTCACTGAAGCTTTCTTT. This rearrangement joins TRBV18 to TRBJ1-1; no clear D gene. This CDR3 comprises 14 residues. V gave up 5 bases and J gave up 4 bases, with 14 bases separating them. The germline CDR1 and CDR2 sequences are KGHSH and LQKENI.

The V call is TRBV9, the J call TRBJ1-1, with TRBD1 identical over 8 bases. Germline trimming cut 0 bases from V and 1 base from J; bases unmatched to any gene: 2. CDR1 is SGDLS and CDR2 is YYNGEE in the germline V gene. The CDR3 length is 15 residues. The CDR3 DNA reads TGTGCCAGCAGCGTAGTTGGACAGGGGAACACTGAAGCTTTCTTT. It codes for CASSVVGQGNTEAFF.

This chain joins TRBV2 and TRBJ2-1; the match to TRBD2 covers 14 bases. The germline V gene encodes CDR1 SNHLY and CDR2 FYNNEI. V shed 5 bases, J shed 1 base, and the junction held 7 bases outside the gene matches. The CDR3 is made up of 18 amino acids. The CDR3 sequence: CASSLDRTSGGSYNEQFF. DNA of the CDR3: TGTGCCAGCAGTCTCGACCGGACTAGCGGGGGGTCCTACAATGAGCAGTTCTTC.

The V and J genes are TRBV11-2 and TRBJ2-7; a weak D match, TRBD1 (6 bases). This CDR3 contains 14 residues. The V gene's germline CDR1 is SGHAT and CDR2 FQNNGV. Trimming shortened V by 0 bases and J by 3 bases, and 9 bases separated the two germline ends. The DNA of the CDR3 is TGTGCCAGCAGCTTAGATCAGGGGCGCTACGAGCAGTACTTC. Translating gives CASSLDQGRYEQYF. Combining the CDR3 with reference TRBV11-2 and TRBJ2-7 gives the whole variable domain EAGVAQSPRYKIIEKRQSVAFWCNPISGHATLYWYQQILGQGPKLLIQFQNNGVVDDSQLPKDRFSAERLKGVDSTLKIQPAKLEDSAVYLCASSLDQGRYEQYFGPGTRLTVT.

The chain couples TRBV5-6 to TRBJ2-7; 13 bases align to TRBD2. The CDR3 has 14 amino acids. With 4 bases clipped from V and 4 bases from J, the junction kept 2 bases outside the gene matches. Germline V gene lookup returns CDR1 SGHDT and CDR2 YYEEEE. The CDR3 sequence: CASSPGLAGYEQYV. CDR3 in DNA: TGTGCCAGCAGCCCGGGACTAGCGGGATACGAGCAGTACGTC.

The chain is built from TRBV7-2 and TRBJ1-2, with TRBD1 as a possible D gene (5 bases). With 1 base removed from V and 8 bases from J, the gap between germline ends came to 14 bases. The CDR3 is made up of 14 amino acids. Germline V gene sequence: CDR1 SGHTA, CDR2 FQGNSA. The CDR3 DNA follows: TGTGCCAGCAGCTTAGGAGAAGGGGTTGGGGGCTACACCTTC. Translation gives CASSLGEGVGGYTF.

CDR3 region: CASSLIAGGEQYF. The CDR3 bases are TGTGCCAGCAGCTTAATAGCGGGGGGTGAGCAGTACTTC. This sequence joins TRBV7-7 and TRBJ2-5; 10 nucleotides line up with TRBD2. V shed 2 bases, J shed 11 bases, and the junction held 5 bases outside the gene matches. Germline-derived CDR1 and CDR2 are SSHAT and FNYEAQ (reference sequence). This CDR3 contains 13 residues. Complete variable domain (other parts from reference TRBV7-7 and TRBJ2-5): GAGVSQSPRYKVTKRGQDVTLRCDPISSHATLYWYQQALGQGPEFLTYFNYEAQPDKSGLPSDRFSAERPEGSISTLTIQRTEQRDSAMYRCASSLIAGGEQYFGPGTRLLVL.

The chain uses TRBV19 and TRBJ2-1, with TRBD1 as a possible D gene (6 bases). This CDR3 has 17 amino acids. Germline lookup yields CDR1 LNHDA and CDR2 SQIVND (reference sequence). Trimming cost V 6 bases and J 0 bases, with 18 bases left between them. For the CDR3, the DNA is TGTGCCAGTAGAAGCCAGACAGGATTAAGCTCCTACAATGAGCAGTTCTTC. Its translation: CASRSQTGLSSYNEQFF.

The chain joins TRBV7-2 to TRBJ2-3; TRBD2 might be the D (5 bases). Germline CDR1 SGHTA, CDR2 FQGNSA. This CDR3 spans 14 amino acids. V shed 6 bases and J shed 6 bases, with 16 bases lying between them. CDR3 residues: CASSFLGPGDTQYF. CDR3 nucleotide sequence: TGTGCCAGCAGTTTTCTAGGGCCGGGGGATACGCAGTATTTT.